This TCR beta chain was found in a study of blood T cell repertoires in COVID-19. Study-level information: The United States, Italy and Spain were the sources of the acute and convalescent COVID-19 samples. The analysed material was cDNA or gDNA that came from T cells, B-cell-depleted T cells, or PBMCs.

Per the germline V gene, CDR1 is LNHDA and CDR2 is SQIVND (reference sequence). CDR3 length: 17 amino acids. V lost 4 bases, J lost 4 bases, and 11 bases stayed unmatched. In the authors' methods: Reference gene primer amplification gave nucleated cell count estimates. Only in-frame clones appear in the TCRdb table, and some are missing; sequencing was by immunoSEQ multiplex PCR. Clonal size and the V and J genes are those of that table, whereas D and trimming came from the DNA. The sample lists about 210,000 clones; 70% to 90% were seen once. The sequence came from a man aged 35-49 years who had recovered from COVID-19. Sequenced sample: PBMCs or T cells enriched from blood (not recorded which). The J gene is TRBJ2-3, the V gene TRBV19, with 10 positions matching TRBD1. Here the CDR3 reads CASSRSTGGLGADTQYF. Here the CDR3 DNA reads TGTGCCAGTAGTAGATCGACAGGGGGCCTGGGGGCAGATACGCAGTATTTT. Full variable domain (outside the CDR3, taken from reference TRBV19 and TRBJ2-3): DGGITQSPKYLFRKEGQNVTLSCEQNLNHDAMYWYRQDPGQGLRLIYYSQIVNDFQKGDIAEGYSVSREKKESFPLTVTSAQKNPTAFYLCASSRSTGGLGADTQYFGPGTRLTVL.